This T cell receptor (beta chain) comes out of a study of blood T cell repertoires in COVID-19. About the study: Acute and convalescent COVID-19 specimens originated in the United States, Italy and Spain. The analysed material was cDNA or gDNA that came from T cells, B-cell-depleted T cells, or PBMCs.

As originally analysed: It was from reference gene primer amplification that nucleated cell counts were estimated. Some clones are missing from TCRdb's copy, which holds only in-frame ones; the method was immunoSEQ multiplex PCR. V, J and clone size are those of that table, while D and trimming were read from the DNA. The sample records approximately 150,000 clones, around 90% being singletons. CDR3 size: 17 residues. V lost 3 bases, J lost 1 base, and 16 bases lay in between. Germline CDR1 MGHDK, CDR2 SYGVNS. This clonotype originated in a human donor with COVID-19, enrolled during active disease. The donor label of this sample is uncertain. The gene calls are TRBV25-1 and TRBJ2-4; D possibly corresponds to TRBD1 (6 bases). The source material was peripheral blood. CDR3 protein: CASSDGAGTPAKNIQYF. The CDR3 nucleotides are TGTGCCAGCAGTGATGGGGCCGGGACACCCGCCAAAAACATTCAGTACTTC.